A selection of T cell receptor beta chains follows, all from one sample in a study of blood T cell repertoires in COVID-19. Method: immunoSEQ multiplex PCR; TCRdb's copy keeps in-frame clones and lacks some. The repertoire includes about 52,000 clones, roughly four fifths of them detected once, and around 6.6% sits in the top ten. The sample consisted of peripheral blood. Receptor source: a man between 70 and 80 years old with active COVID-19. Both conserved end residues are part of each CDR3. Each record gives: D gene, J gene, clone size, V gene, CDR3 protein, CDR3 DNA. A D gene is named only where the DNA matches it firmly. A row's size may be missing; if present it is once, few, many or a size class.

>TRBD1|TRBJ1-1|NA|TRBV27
CASSPGTGWTEAFF
TGTGCCAGCAGTCCTGGGACAGGGTGGACTGAAGCTTTCTTT
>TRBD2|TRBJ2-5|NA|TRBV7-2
CASSSPSGAQETQYF
TGTGCCAGCAGCTCCCCTAGCGGGGCCCAAGAGACCCAGTACTTC
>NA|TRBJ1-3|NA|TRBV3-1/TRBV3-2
CASSHKGGKWGNTIYF
TGTGCCAGCAGCCACAAGGGGGGGAAGTGGGGAAACACCATATATTTT
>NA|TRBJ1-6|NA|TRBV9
CASSPYFGGGYNSPLHF
TGTGCCAGCAGCCCGTACTTTGGGGGGGGGTATAATTCACCCCTCCACTTT
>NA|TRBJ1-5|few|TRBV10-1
CASYPPGQFFGNQPQHF
TGCGCCAGCTATCCCCCCGGACAGTTTTTTGGCAATCAGCCCCAGCATTTT
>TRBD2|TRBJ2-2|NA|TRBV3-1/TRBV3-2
CASSLGLAGATTGELFF
TGTGCCAGCAGCCTCGGACTAGCGGGGGCTACTACCGGGGAGCTGTTTTTT
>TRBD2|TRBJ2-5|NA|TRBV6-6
CASSYGLAGVRTQYF
TGTGCCAGCAGTTACGGACTAGCGGGGGTTCGGACCCAGTACTTC
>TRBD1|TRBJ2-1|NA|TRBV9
CASSVGTGGHEQFF
TGTGCCAGCAGCGTCGGGACAGGTGGACATGAGCAGTTCTTC
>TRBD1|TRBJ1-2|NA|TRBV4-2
CASSQDLDREARGYTF
TGTGCCAGCAGCCAAGATCTGGACAGGGAAGCTCGAGGCTACACCTTC
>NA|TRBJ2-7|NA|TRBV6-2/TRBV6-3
CASSYGLYEQYF
TGTGCCAGCAGTTACGGACTCTACGAGCAGTACTTC
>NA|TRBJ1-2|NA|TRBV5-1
CASRSRGDYGYTF
TGCGCCAGCCGATCAAGGGGCGACTATGGCTACACCTTC
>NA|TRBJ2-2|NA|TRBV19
CASSPRITGELFF
TGTGCCAGTAGTCCCCGTATCACCGGGGAGCTGTTTTTT
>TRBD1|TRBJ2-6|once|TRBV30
CAWNPRTGANGANVLTF
TGTGCCTGGAACCCACGGACAGGGGCCAACGGGGCCAACGTCCTGACTTTC
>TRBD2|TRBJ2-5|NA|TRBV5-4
CASRGAVAGGEETQYF
TGTGCCAGCCGCGGAGCGGTAGCGGGGGGAGAGGAGACCCAGTACTTC
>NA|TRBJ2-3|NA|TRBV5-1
CASSPARQATDTQYF
TGCGCCAGCAGCCCTGCCCGCCAGGCGACAGATACGCAGTATTTT
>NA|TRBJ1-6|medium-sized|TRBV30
CALNQNDRFNSPLHF
TGTGCCTTGAATCAAAATGACAGATTTAATTCACCCCTCCACTTT
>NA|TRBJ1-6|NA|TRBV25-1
CASRDSYNSPLHF
TGTGCCAGCAGAGACAGCTATAATTCACCCCTCCACTTT
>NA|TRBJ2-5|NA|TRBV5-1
CASSLVQGSQETQYF
TGCGCCAGCAGCTTGGTTCAGGGGAGTCAAGAGACCCAGTACTTC
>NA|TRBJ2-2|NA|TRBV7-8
CASSSSDWGTGELFF
TGTGCCAGCAGCTCATCGGACTGGGGCACCGGGGAGCTGTTTTTT
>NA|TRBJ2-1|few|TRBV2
CASRLQYNEQFF
TGTGCCAGCAGACTTCAATACAATGAGCAGTTCTTC
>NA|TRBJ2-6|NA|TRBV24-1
CATSDSQGKTGANVLTF
TGTGCCACCAGTGATAGTCAGGGGAAGACTGGGGCCAACGTCCTGACTTTC
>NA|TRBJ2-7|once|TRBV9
CASSRGHYYEQYF
TGTGCCAGCAGCCGGGGACACTACTACGAGCAGTACTTC
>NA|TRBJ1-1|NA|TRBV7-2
CASSLAVTGNTEAFF
TGTGCCAGCAGCTTAGCGGTAACAGGGAACACTGAAGCTTTCTTT
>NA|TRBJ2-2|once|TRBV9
CASSVAQGDTGELFF
TGTGCCAGCAGCGTAGCGCAGGGCGACACCGGGGAGCTGTTTTTT
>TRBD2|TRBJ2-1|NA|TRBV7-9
CASSLARGLLAGGRNEQFF
TGTGCCAGCAGCTTAGCGAGGGGCCTATTAGCGGGGGGCCGGAATGAGCAGTTCTTC
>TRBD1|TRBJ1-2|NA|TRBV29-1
CSVEDRQTGGGYTF
TGCAGCGTTGAAGATCGACAGACAGGGGGCGGCTACACCTTC
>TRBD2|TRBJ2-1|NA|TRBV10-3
CAISYLKLAGGNNEQFF
TGTGCCATCAGTTACCTAAAACTAGCGGGGGGGAACAATGAGCAGTTCTTC
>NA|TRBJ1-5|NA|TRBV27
CASSSGSYSNQPQHF
TGTGCCAGCAGTTCCGGGTCTTATAGCAATCAGCCCCAGCATTTT
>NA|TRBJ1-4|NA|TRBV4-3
CASSQDLGQTNEKLFF
TGCGCCAGCAGCCAAGATTTGGGCCAGACTAATGAAAAACTGTTTTTT
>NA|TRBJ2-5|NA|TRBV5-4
CASSLQGPQETQYF
TGTGCCAGCAGCTTGCAGGGGCCCCAAGAGACCCAGTACTTC
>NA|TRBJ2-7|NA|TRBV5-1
CASSLEGALGEQYF
TGCGCCAGCAGCTTGGAAGGGGCTCTAGGTGAGCAGTACTTC
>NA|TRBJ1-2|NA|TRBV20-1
CSASQGYGYTF
TGCAGTGCTAGCCAGGGTTATGGCTACACCTTC
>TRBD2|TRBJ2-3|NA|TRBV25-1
CASSVYGGAGDTQYF
TGTGCCAGCAGTGTGTACGGGGGGGCCGGAGATACGCAGTATTTT
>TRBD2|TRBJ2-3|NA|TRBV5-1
CASSRRPTSGVDTQYF
TGCGCCAGCAGCCGCCGACCGACTAGCGGGGTAGATACGCAGTATTTT
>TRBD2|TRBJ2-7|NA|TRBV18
CASSPGLAEYEQYF
TGTGCCAGCTCACCAGGACTAGCGGAGTACGAGCAGTACTTC
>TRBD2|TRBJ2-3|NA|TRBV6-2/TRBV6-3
CASSYGGSGGADTQYF
TGTGCCAGCAGTTACGGGGGGTCGGGAGGAGCAGATACGCAGTATTTT
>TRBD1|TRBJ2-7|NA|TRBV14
CASSLRDRLTYEQYF
TGTGCCAGCAGCTTGAGGGACAGGCTCACCTACGAGCAGTACTTC
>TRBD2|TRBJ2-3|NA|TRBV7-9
CASSSTGLAGSTDTQYF
TGTGCCAGCAGCTCGACCGGACTAGCGGGGTCCACAGATACGCAGTATTTT
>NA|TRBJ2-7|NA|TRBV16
CASSQRTAPYEQYF
TGTGCCAGCAGCCAAAGGACAGCCCCCTACGAGCAGTACTTC
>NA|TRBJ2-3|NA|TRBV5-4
CASSLEPTDTQYF
TGTGCCAGCAGCTTGGAGCCCACAGATACGCAGTATTTT
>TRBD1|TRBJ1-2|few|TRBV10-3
CAISGGGQEGTYGYTF
TGTGCCATCAGTGGCGGGGGACAGGAGGGGACCTATGGCTACACCTTC
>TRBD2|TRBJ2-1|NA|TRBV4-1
CASSPMDSGGSNEQFF
TGCGCCAGCAGCCCCATGGATAGCGGGGGGTCCAATGAGCAGTTCTTC
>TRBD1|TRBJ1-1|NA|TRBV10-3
CAISATGGTEAFF
TGTGCCATCAGTGCGACAGGGGGCACTGAAGCTTTCTTT
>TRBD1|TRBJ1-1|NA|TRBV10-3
CAISDRQGAPEAFF
TGTGCCATCAGTGATCGACAGGGGGCTCCTGAAGCTTTCTTT
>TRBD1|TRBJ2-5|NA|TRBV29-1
CSVEMTGGRETQYF
TGCAGCGTTGAGATGACAGGGGGCCGGGAGACCCAGTACTTC
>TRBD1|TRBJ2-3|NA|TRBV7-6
CASSFTGADTQYF
TGTGCCAGCAGCTTTACAGGGGCAGATACGCAGTATTTT
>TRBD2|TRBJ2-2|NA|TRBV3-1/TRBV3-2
CASSRPGLAAGELFF
TGTGCCAGCAGCCGGCCGGGACTAGCTGCCGGGGAGCTGTTTTTT
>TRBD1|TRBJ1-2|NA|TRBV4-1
CASSQDMGQGLYYGYTF
TGCGCCAGCAGCCAAGATATGGGACAGGGTCTGTACTATGGCTACACCTTC
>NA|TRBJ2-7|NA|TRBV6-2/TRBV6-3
CASSYGQIVYEQYF
TGTGCCAGCAGTTATGGTCAGATTGTCTACGAGCAGTACTTC
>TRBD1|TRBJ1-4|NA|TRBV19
CASRGPGQGNEKLFF
TGTGCCAGTAGGGGTCCGGGACAGGGGAATGAAAAACTGTTTTTT
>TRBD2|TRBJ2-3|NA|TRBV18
CASSPRDRGTSGGYNTQYF
TGTGCCAGCTCACCCAGGGACAGGGGGACTAGCGGGGGCTACAATACGCAGTATTTT
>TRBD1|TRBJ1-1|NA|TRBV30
CAWSLGQPWEAFF
TGTGCCTGGAGTCTGGGACAGCCCTGGGAAGCTTTCTTT
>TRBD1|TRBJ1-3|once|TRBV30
CARQGEAGNTIYF
TGTGCCCGACAGGGGGAGGCTGGAAACACCATATATTTT
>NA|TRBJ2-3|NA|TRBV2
CASTFNPRNTDTQYF
TGTGCCAGCACTTTCAACCCGAGGAACACAGATACGCAGTATTTT
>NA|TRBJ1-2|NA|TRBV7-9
CASSLAITSQGSYGYTF
TGTGCCAGCAGCTTAGCCATTACCTCCCAGGGAAGCTATGGCTACACCTTC